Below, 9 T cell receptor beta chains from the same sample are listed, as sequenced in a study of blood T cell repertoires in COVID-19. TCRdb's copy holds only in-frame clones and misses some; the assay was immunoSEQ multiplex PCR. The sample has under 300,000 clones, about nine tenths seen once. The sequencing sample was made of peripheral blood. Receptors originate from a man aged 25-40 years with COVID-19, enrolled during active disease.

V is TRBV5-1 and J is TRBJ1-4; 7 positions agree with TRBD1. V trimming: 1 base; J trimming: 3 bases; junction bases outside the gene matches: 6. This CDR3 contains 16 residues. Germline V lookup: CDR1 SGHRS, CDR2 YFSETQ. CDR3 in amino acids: CASSLRSGQPNEKLFF. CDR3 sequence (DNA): TGCGCCAGCAGCTTGAGGTCGGGACAGCCTAATGAAAAACTGTTTTTT.

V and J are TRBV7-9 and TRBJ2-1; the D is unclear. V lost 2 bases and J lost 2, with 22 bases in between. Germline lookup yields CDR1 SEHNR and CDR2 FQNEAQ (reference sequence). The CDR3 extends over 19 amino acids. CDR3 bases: TGTGCCAGCAGCTTAATCTGGCCGAAGCCTACTACGACCTACAATGAGCAGTTCTTC. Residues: CASSLIWPKPTTTYNEQFF.

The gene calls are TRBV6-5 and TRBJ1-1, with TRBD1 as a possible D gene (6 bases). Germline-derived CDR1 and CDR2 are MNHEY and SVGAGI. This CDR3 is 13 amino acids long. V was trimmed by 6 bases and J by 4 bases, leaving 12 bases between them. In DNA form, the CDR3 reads TGTGCCAGCAGGACGGGGGGGCTCACTGAAGCTTTCTTT. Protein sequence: CASRTGGLTEAFF.

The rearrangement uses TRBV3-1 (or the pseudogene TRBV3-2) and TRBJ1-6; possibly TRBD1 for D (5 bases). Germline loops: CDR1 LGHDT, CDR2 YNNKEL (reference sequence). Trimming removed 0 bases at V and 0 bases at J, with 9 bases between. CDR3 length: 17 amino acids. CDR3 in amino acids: CASSQDAGGSYNSPLHF. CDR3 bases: TGTGCCAGCAGCCAAGATGCGGGGGGCTCCTATAATTCACCCCTCCACTTT.

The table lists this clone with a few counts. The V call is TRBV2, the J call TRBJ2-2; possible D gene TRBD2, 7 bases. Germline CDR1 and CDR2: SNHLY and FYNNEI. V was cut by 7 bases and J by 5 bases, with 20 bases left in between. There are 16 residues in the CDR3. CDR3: CASKKLTGGETGELFF. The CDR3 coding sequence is TGTGCCAGCAAAAAATTGACGGGGGGCGAGACCGGGGAGCTGTTTTTT.

CDR3 residues: CASSLVGANHSPLHF. Written as DNA, the CDR3 is TGTGCCAGCAGCTTAGTGGGGGCAAATCATTCACCCCTCCACTTT. V is TRBV7-2 and J is TRBJ1-6, with D possibly matching TRBD1 (6 bases). The CDR3 runs 15 residues. CDR1 and CDR2 from the germline V gene are SGHTA and FQGNSA. V was clipped by 1 base and J by 8 bases, with 12 bases between them.

CDR3 DNA: TGCGCCAGCAGCTTGGTGGGGCAGGGGGAGACCCAGTACTTC. Its protein is CASSLVGQGETQYF. The chain couples TRBV5-1 to TRBJ2-5; the D gene is possibly TRBD1 (6 bases). CDR3 length equals 14 residues. The germline CDR1 and CDR2 sequences are SGHRS and YFSETQ. Trimming shortened V by 0 bases and J by 5 bases, and 11 bases separated the two germline ends.

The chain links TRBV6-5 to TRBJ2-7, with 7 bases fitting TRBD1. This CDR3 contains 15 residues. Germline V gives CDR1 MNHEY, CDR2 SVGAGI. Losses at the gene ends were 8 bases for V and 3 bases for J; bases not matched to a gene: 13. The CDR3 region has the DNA TGTGCCAGCCCCCCCGGACAGGCGGAAAACTACGAGCAGTACTTC. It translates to CASPPGQAENYEQYF.

The CDR3 bases are TGCGCCAGCAGCTCCGAGCTAGCGGGGCCGAACAATGAGCAGTTCTTC. It translates to CASSSELAGPNNEQFF. This rearrangement joins TRBV5-1 to TRBJ2-1, with TRBD2 identical over 9 bases. V shed 3 bases and J 5 bases; nucleotides not matched to a gene: 9. CDR3 length: 16 amino acids. The germline gives CDR1 SGHRS, CDR2 YFSETQ. Based on the CDR3 plus reference TRBV5-1 and TRBJ2-1, the full variable domain is KAGVTQTPRYLIKTRGQQVTLSCSPISGHRSVSWYQQTPGQGLQFLFEYFSETQRNKGNFPGRFSGRQFSNSRSEMNVSTLELGDSALYLCASSSELAGPNNEQFFGPGTRLTVL.